The 10 T cell receptor beta chains presented below share a single source sample, sequenced in a study of CD8 T cells in ankylosing spondylitis. TCRdb re-analysed the 5' RACE reads in MiXCR, keeping a single row per CDR3 protein. Of around 490,000 distinct CDR3 sequences listed, approximately 5.3% are singletons. Antigens of these TCRs are unknown. Findings of the study overall: Among TCR beta sequences, a motif of roughly 8 highly homologous variants appeared characteristic of ankylosing spondylitis blood.

Input material: blood, either unsorted or a sorted T cell fraction (not recorded which). The receptors originated from a male donor with ankylosing spondylitis.

This rearrangement joins TRBV18 to TRBJ2-5; D is perhaps TRBD2 (6 bases). There are 15 residues in the CDR3. Deletions cut 1 base from V and 3 bases from J, with 12 bases between. From germline, CDR1 is KGHSH and CDR2 LQKENI. The CDR3, as DNA: TGTGCCAGCTCACCACGGCCAAAGCGGGAAGAGACCCAGTACTTC. Amino acid sequence: CASSPRPKREETQYF. The full variable domain, its missing parts supplied by reference TRBV18 and TRBJ2-5, is NAGVMQNPRHLVRRRGQEARLRCSPMKGHSHVYWYRQLPEEGLKFMVYLQKENIIDESGMPKERFSAEFPKEGPSILRIQQVVRGDSAAYFCASSPRPKREETQYFGPGTRLLVL.

This clonotype was found a few times. The chain links TRBV7-6 to TRBJ1-1; 9 bases agree with TRBD1. This CDR3 is 17 amino acids long. Germline values: CDR1 SGHVS, CDR2 FNYEAQ. The V and J ends lost 1 base and 2 bases, in that order; junction bases with no gene match: 8. This chain's CDR3 is CASSLGRDRASNTEAFF. The CDR3 DNA follows: TGTGCCAGCAGCTTAGGCCGGGACAGGGCCAGCAACACTGAAGCTTTCTTT.

This clonotype occurred many times. The rearrangement uses TRBV27 and TRBJ2-2; no clear D. CDR3 length: 14 amino acids. V was shortened by 2 bases and J by 3 bases, with 7 bases between the two germline ends. Germline V gene data show CDR1 as MNHEY and CDR2 as SMNVEV (reference sequence). CDR3 nucleotide sequence: TGTGCCAGCAGTTTACGGCCATACACCGGGGAGCTGTTTTTT. Its translation: CASSLRPYTGELFF.

This clonotype occurred many times. The chain has TRBV2 and TRBJ2-2, with D perhaps assigned TRBD1 or TRBD2 (5 bases each). V was trimmed by 4 bases and J by 0 bases, leaving 9 bases between them. Germline V gene data show CDR1 as SNHLY and CDR2 as FYNNEI. The CDR3 is 15 amino acids. The CDR3 DNA sequence: TGTGCCAGCAGTGGAGGGACGGCGAACACCGGGGAGCTGTTTTTT. Encoded protein: CASSGGTANTGELFF.

The chain employs TRBV11-2 and TRBJ1-6; 9 bases map to TRBD1. The CDR3 contains 16 residues. J lost 9 bases, V lost 5 bases, and 11 bases had no gene match. Germline V gene data show CDR1 as SGHAT and CDR2 as FQNNGV. The CDR3 sequence is CASSPLRGQGLSPLHF. Here the CDR3 DNA reads TGTGCCAGCAGCCCCTTGAGGGGACAGGGTCTTTCACCCCTCCACTTT.

This clonotype has only a few counts. The V and J genes are TRBV10-3 and TRBJ2-5; D uncertain. The CDR3 totals 13 residues. Looked up from germline, CDR1 is ENHRY and CDR2 is SYGVKD. With 7 bases removed from V and 5 bases from J, the gap between germline ends came to 14 bases. CDR3 sequence: CAITPTGRETQYF. In DNA form, the CDR3 reads TGTGCCATCACCCCGACGGGCCGGGAGACCCAGTACTTC.

At least ten counts were recorded for this clonotype. This sequence joins TRBV20-1 and TRBJ2-4, with D uncertain. V was shortened by 3 bases and J by 3 bases, with 9 bases between the two germline ends. Germline values: CDR1 DFQATT, CDR2 SNEGSKA (reference sequence). The CDR3 spans 13 residues. CDR3 sequence (DNA): TGCAGTGCTAGCCGCAACCTCAAAAACATTCAGTACTTC. It translates to CSASRNLKNIQYF.

This clonotype was detected ten times or more. This sequence joins TRBV6-5 and TRBJ2-7, with D tentatively TRBD2 (5 bases). V gave up 2 bases and J gave up 3 bases, with 14 bases separating them. The CDR3 is made up of 15 amino acids. Germline V gene data show CDR1 as MNHEY and CDR2 as SVGAGI. CDR3 DNA sequence: TGTGCCAGCAGTTACCGGGGAGCCACCCTCTACGAGCAGTACTTC. This translates into CASSYRGATLYEQYF.

This clonotype was counted ten times or more. This chain joins TRBV7-2 and TRBJ2-2; 10 nucleotides align to TRBD1. This CDR3 is 14 amino acids long. Germline V CDR1 and CDR2: SGHTA, FQGNSA. After removal of 6 bases from V and 6 bases from J, the junction contained 4 bases not matched to a gene. The CDR3 is CASRTGGNAGELFF. DNA for the CDR3: TGTGCCAGCAGGACAGGGGGCAACGCCGGGGAGCTGTTTTTT. The full variable domain, with the rest looked up from reference TRBV7-2 and TRBJ2-2, is GAGVSQSPSNKVTEKGKDVELRCDPISGHTALYWYRQSLGQGLEFLIYFQGNSAPDKSGLPSDRFSAERTGGSVSTLTIQRTQQEDSAVYLCASRTGGNAGELFFGEGSRLTVL.

This clonotype was recorded at least ten times. The chain is built from TRBV11-2 and TRBJ2-3, with 9 bases that match TRBD2. CDR3 length equals 18 residues. V dropped 5 bases and J dropped 5; count of bases not matched to a gene: 17. CDR1 and CDR2 (germline): SGHAT, FQNNGV. CDR3 DNA: TGTGCCAGCAGCCCTTTTCCTCCGCGCGGGAGGGCTGTAGATACGCAGTATTTT. Protein: CASSPFPPRGRAVDTQYF.